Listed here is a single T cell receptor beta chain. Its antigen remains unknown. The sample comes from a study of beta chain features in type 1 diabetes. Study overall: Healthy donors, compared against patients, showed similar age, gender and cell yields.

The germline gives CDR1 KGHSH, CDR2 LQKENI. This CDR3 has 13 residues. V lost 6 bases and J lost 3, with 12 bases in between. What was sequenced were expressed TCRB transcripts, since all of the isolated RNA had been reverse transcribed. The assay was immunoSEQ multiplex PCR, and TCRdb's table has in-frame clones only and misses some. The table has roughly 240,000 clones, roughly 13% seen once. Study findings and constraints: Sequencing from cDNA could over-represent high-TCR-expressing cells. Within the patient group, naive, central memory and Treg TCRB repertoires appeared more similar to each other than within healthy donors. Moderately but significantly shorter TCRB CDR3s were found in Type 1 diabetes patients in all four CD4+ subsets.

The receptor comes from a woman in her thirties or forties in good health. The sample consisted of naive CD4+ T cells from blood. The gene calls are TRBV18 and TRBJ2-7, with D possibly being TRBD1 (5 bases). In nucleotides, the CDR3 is TGTGCCAGCTCGCAGAACAGGTTCTACGAGCAGTACTTC. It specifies CASSQNRFYEQYF.